The clone carrying this T cell receptor (beta chain) was detected a few times. Its target is unknown. TCRdb re-called the RT-PCR reads through MiXCR, storing one row per CDR3 protein. The sample has fewer than 700,000 distinct CDR3 sequences; roughly 13% are singletons. V gave up 0 bases and J gave up 4 bases; unmatched junction bases: 9. The CDR3 covers 16 residues. Germline assignment: CDR1 SGDLS and CDR2 YYNGEE. This entry comes from a study of response to subunit inactivated influenza vaccine. The study, taken as a whole, reports: Authors suggested seasonal influenza vaccinations each recruit few new T cells.

This TCR was sampled from a middle-aged man who received an inactivated influenza vaccine. The chain employs TRBV9 and TRBJ2-7; TRBD2 matches at 8 bases. Sequences were derived from PBMCs from blood, sampled 35 to 45 days after vaccination. The CDR3, as DNA: TGTGCCAGCAGCGTAGGTTTTAGCGGGACAACTTACGAGCAGTACTTC. Amino acid sequence: CASSVGFSGTTYEQYF.